This TCR beta chain was sequenced in a study of control samples from healthy donors and cancer patients. The protocol was immunoSEQ multiplex PCR, while the TCRdb copy is restricted to in-frame clones and leaves out a portion. Of 150,000 to 200,000 clones listed, over 85% were seen once; the top ten hold 1.3% to 1.5%. The specimen sequenced was blood. This receptor was taken from a young man in good health.

CDR3: CASSYSLGLAVEQYF. In nucleotides, the CDR3 is TGTGCCAGCAGTTACTCGTTGGGACTAGCGGTTGAGCAGTACTTC. V and J are TRBV6-2 or TRBV6-3 and TRBJ2-7, with TRBD2 matching over 11 bases. CDR3 length: 15 amino acids. V trimming: 0 bases; J trimming: 7 bases; junction bases outside the gene matches: 5. Germline assignment: CDR1 MNHEY and CDR2 SVGEGT.